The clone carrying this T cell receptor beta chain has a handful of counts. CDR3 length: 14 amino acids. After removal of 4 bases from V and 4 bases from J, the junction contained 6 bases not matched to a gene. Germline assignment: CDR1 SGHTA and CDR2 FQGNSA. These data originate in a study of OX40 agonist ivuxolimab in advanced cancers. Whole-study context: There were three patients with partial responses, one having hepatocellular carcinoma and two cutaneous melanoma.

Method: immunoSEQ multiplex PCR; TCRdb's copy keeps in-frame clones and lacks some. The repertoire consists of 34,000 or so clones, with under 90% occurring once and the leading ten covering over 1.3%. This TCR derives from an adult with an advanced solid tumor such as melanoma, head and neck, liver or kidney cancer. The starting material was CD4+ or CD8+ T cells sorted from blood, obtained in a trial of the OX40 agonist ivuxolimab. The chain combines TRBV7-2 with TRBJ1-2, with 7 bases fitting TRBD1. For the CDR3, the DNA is TGTGCCAGCAGCTCCCGGGACAGCAGCTATGGCTACACCTTC. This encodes CASSSRDSSYGYTF.